The sequence of this TCR beta chain was determined in a study of cytomegalovirus exposure and HLA in healthy donors. Overall study findings and caveats: Earlier results showed most TCR beta V segments being productive about 87% or about 30% of the time. Most CMV-associated TCR beta chains were later found to appear HLA-restricted. Later genetic work tied a missense DCLRE1C variant to beta-chain V and J trimming.

In regard to this clone: What it recognizes is unknown.

The PCR ran on 60 Vbeta and 13 Jbeta primers. This table comes from immunoSEQ multiplex PCR, and its TCRdb copy is limited to in-frame clones, with some not included. The sample consists of approximately 100,000 clones, about 64% of them appearing once. The CDR3 sequence is 15 residues long. V was trimmed by 4 bases and J by 4 bases, leaving 15 bases between them. The V gene's germline CDR1 is LGHNA and CDR2 YSLEER. V and J are TRBV4-3 and TRBJ2-3; D possibly corresponds to TRBD1 (6 bases). Sequencing was done on a sample of PBMCs. This receptor was identified in a female donor in good health and CMV-seronegative. CDR3 sequence: CASSRQVGEADTQYF. The CDR3 DNA reads TGCGCCAGCAGCCGACAGGTGGGTGAAGCAGATACGCAGTATTTT.